Below are 27 T cell receptor beta chains sequenced from a single sample in a study of cytomegalovirus exposure and HLA in healthy donors. The PCR employed 60 Vbeta primers together with 13 Jbeta primers. Some clones are missing from TCRdb's copy, which holds only in-frame ones; the method was immunoSEQ multiplex PCR. The data show under 150,000 clones, with approximately 78% seen just once and 5% to 8% held by the top ten. The sample taken for sequencing was PBMCs. These receptor sequences come from a woman in her thirties or forties in good health and CMV-seropositive.

The V gene is TRBV19, the J gene TRBJ2-4, with TRBD2 identical over 7 bases. V lost 3 bases to trimming and J lost 0 bases; unmatched junction nucleotides: 2. The CDR3 sequence is 15 residues long. CDR1 LNHDA and CDR2 SQIVND come from the germline V gene (reference sequence). The CDR3 coding sequence is TGTGCCAGTAGTATGGGGAGGGTAGCCAAAAACATTCAGTACTTC. It translates to CASSMGRVAKNIQYF. Full variable domain (missing parts from reference TRBV19 and TRBJ2-4): DGGITQSPKYLFRKEGQNVTLSCEQNLNHDAMYWYRQDPGQGLRLIYYSQIVNDFQKGDIAEGYSVSREKKESFPLTVTSAQKNPTAFYLCASSMGRVAKNIQYFGAGTRLSVL.

The gene calls are TRBV28 and TRBJ2-7; 12 bases align to TRBD1. The J segment lost 5 bases and the V segment lost 5 bases, leaving 7 bases of the junction unmatched. Germline V lookup: CDR1 MDHEN, CDR2 SYDVKM. This CDR3 has 15 amino acids. The CDR3: CASSHHGTGGHEQYF. CDR3 bases: TGTGCCAGCAGTCACCACGGGACAGGGGGCCACGAGCAGTACTTC.

The chain has TRBV5-1 and TRBJ2-1, with 9 nucleotides matching TRBD1. The CDR3 is made up of 20 amino acids. Trimming removed 2 bases from V and 0 bases from J; junction bases left unmatched: 15. Germline CDR1 is SGHRS and CDR2 is YFSETQ. The DNA for the CDR3 is TGCGCCAGCAGCTTCCGCCTAGGACAGGGGACGGGGAGCTCCTACAATGAGCAGTTCTTC. It is translated as CASSFRLGQGTGSSYNEQFF. Full variable domain (missing parts from reference TRBV5-1 and TRBJ2-1): KAGVTQTPRYLIKTRGQQVTLSCSPISGHRSVSWYQQTPGQGLQFLFEYFSETQRNKGNFPGRFSGRQFSNSRSEMNVSTLELGDSALYLCASSFRLGQGTGSSYNEQFFGPGTRLTVL.

The chain is built from TRBV7-2 and TRBJ2-1; D is ambiguous. This CDR3 spans 11 amino acids. The germline gives CDR1 SGHTA, CDR2 FQGNSA. V was pared by 5 bases and J by 8 bases, with 7 bases between. CDR3 sequence: CASSVRYEQFF. The CDR3 DNA reads TGTGCCAGCAGCGTACGGTATGAGCAGTTCTTC.

V usage is TRBV19 and J usage is TRBJ2-5; maybe TRBD1 (6 bases). From germline, CDR1 is LNHDA and CDR2 SQIVND (reference sequence). This CDR3 is 14 amino acids long. Deletions cut 7 bases from V and 1 base from J, with 13 bases between. CDR3 sequence (DNA): TGTGCCAGTACCACAGGGAACACCCAAGAGACCCAGTACTTC. Protein product: CASTTGNTQETQYF.

The rearrangement uses TRBV2 and TRBJ1-6, with D uncertain. Looked up from germline, CDR1 is SNHLY and CDR2 is FYNNEI. Trimming pared 9 bases from V and 0 bases from J, leaving 12 bases between. This CDR3 region has 15 residues. The DNA of the CDR3 is TGTGCCAGTGCTAAAATGAGCTCCTATAATTCACCCCTCCACTTT. This codes for CASAKMSSYNSPLHF.

The chain joins TRBV15 to TRBJ2-1, with TRBD2 matching 10 bases. CDR1 is LNHNV and CDR2 is YYDKDF in the germline V gene (reference sequence). The CDR3 length is 15 residues. The V gene end was trimmed by 5 bases and the J gene end by 7 bases; junction bases not matched to a gene: 8. For the CDR3, the DNA is TGTGCCACCAGCGGAGCGGGAGGGCCCACGAATGAGCAGTTCTTC. Translating it yields CATSGAGGPTNEQFF.

The rearrangement joins TRBV5-4 to TRBJ2-1; TRBD2 aligns across 8 bases. The V gene end was trimmed by 3 bases and the J gene end by 4 bases; junction bases not matched to a gene: 6. This CDR3 has 15 residues. The germline gives CDR1 SGHNT, CDR2 YYREEE (reference sequence). The CDR3 here is CASSSGTSYYNEQFF. In DNA, the CDR3 is TGTGCCAGCAGCTCTGGGACTAGTTATTACAATGAGCAGTTCTTC.

This clone was seen just once. CDR3 amino acids: CSARAAEGPPYEQYF. DNA of the CDR3: TGCAGCGCAAGAGCAGCGGAAGGCCCCCCCTACGAGCAGTACTTC. J is TRBJ2-7 and V is TRBV29-1; perhaps TRBD2 as D (5 bases). The germline V gene encodes CDR1 SQVTM and CDR2 ANQGSEA. CDR3 length equals 15 residues. Trimming left V 7 bases short and J 2 bases short, with 21 bases between.

The J gene is TRBJ2-5, the V gene TRBV4-1; 9 nucleotides agree with TRBD2. The germline V gene has CDR1 MGHRA and CDR2 YSYEKL. The J segment lost 4 bases and the V segment lost 4 bases, leaving 10 bases of the junction unmatched. This CDR3 comprises 16 residues. The CDR3, as DNA: TGCGCCAGCAGCCGCAAAACAGGACTAGCGCTAGAGACCCAGTACTTC. This sequence encodes CASSRKTGLALETQYF.

The rearrangement links TRBV5-1 to TRBJ2-7; 14 positions agree with TRBD2. Looked up from germline, CDR1 is SGHRS and CDR2 is YFSETQ. This CDR3 spans 17 amino acids. V lost 3 bases and J lost 5; bases outside the gene matches: 10. This CDR3 is CASSYEGLAGEGDEQYF. CDR3 in DNA: TGCGCCAGCAGCTATGAGGGACTAGCGGGAGAAGGGGACGAGCAGTACTTC.

The V call is TRBV28, the J call TRBJ2-1; D not certain. CDR3 length equals 11 residues. CDR1 is MDHEN and CDR2 is SYDVKM in the germline V gene. Trimming took 4 bases from V and 5 from J, leaving 3 bases between them. DNA for the CDR3: TGTGCCAGCAGTTCTCACAATGAGCAGTTCTTC. It codes for CASSSHNEQFF.

This clone turned up a few times. V gene TRBV29-1 combines with J gene TRBJ1-4; D remains ambiguous. The CDR3 has 13 residues. V gave up 4 bases and J gave up 7 bases, with 13 bases separating them. Per germline, CDR1 SQVTM and CDR2 ANQGSEA. The CDR3 bases are TGCAGCGTTGTAGAGGGCTTGGGTGAAAAACTGTTTTTT. Amino acid sequence: CSVVEGLGEKLFF.

The J gene is TRBJ1-5, the V gene TRBV2; D may be TRBD1 (6 bases). CDR3 length: 14 amino acids. The germline V gene encodes CDR1 SNHLY and CDR2 FYNNEI. Trimming pared 4 bases from V and 9 bases from J, leaving 16 bases between. The CDR3 sequence: CASSAGAAGWPQHF. The DNA of the CDR3 is TGTGCCAGCAGTGCAGGGGCGGCGGGCTGGCCCCAGCATTTT.

The V call is TRBV15, the J call TRBJ1-1, with no clear D. V lost 0 bases to trimming and J lost 1 base, with 9 bases between them. Germline loops: CDR1 LNHNV, CDR2 YYDKDF (reference sequence). The CDR3 is 15 residues long. The CDR3 DNA sequence: TGTGCCACCAGCAGAGATCGCAGACAGAACACTGAAGCTTTCTTT. Translation gives CATSRDRRQNTEAFF. Drawing the rest from reference TRBV15 and TRBJ1-1, the complete variable domain is DAMVIQNPRYQVTQFGKPVTLSCSQTLNHNVMYWYQQKSSQAPKLLFHYYDKDFNNEADTPDNFQSRRPNTSFCFLDIRSPGLGDTAMYLCATSRDRRQNTEAFFGQGTRLTVV.

In the case of this clone: Other DNA sequences in this specimen translate into the identical CDR3. The chain combines TRBV18 with TRBJ2-1; the match to TRBD1 covers 7 bases. Germline V gene data show CDR1 as KGHSH and CDR2 as LQKENI. V shed 4 bases and J 8 bases; nucleotides not matched to a gene: 5. The CDR3 runs 13 residues. This chain's CDR3 is CASSLRQGDEQFF. CDR3 nucleotide sequence: TGTGCCAGCTCACTGCGACAGGGCGATGAGCAGTTCTTC.

Here the CDR3 reads CASSWAGNTEAFF. The CDR3 nucleotides are TGTGCCAGCAGCTGGGCAGGGAACACTGAAGCTTTCTTT. The rearrangement links TRBV7-8 to TRBJ1-1; D remains ambiguous. The CDR3 loop spans 13 amino acids. Trimming cost V 4 bases and J 1 base, with 7 bases left between them. The germline V gene encodes CDR1 SGHVS and CDR2 FQNEAQ.

This chain joins TRBV11-2 and TRBJ1-2; no clear D gene. V lost 1 base and J 6 bases, leaving 9 bases between the germline ends. CDR3 length: 13 amino acids. CDR1 SGHAT and CDR2 FQNNGV come from the germline V gene. The CDR3 sequence is CASSLGPQNGYTF. The CDR3, as DNA: TGTGCCAGCAGCTTAGGTCCCCAAAATGGCTACACCTTC.

The V call is TRBV9, the J call TRBJ1-1; TRBD1 is a possible D gene (5 bases). Trimming removed 6 bases from V and 4 bases from J, with 16 bases in between. The V gene's germline CDR1 is SGDLS and CDR2 YYNGEE. The CDR3 is 14 residues long. The CDR3 DNA is TGTGCCAGCAATGAATGGGGGACTGGCACTGAAGCTTTCTTT. Translating it yields CASNEWGTGTEAFF. The full variable domain, with the rest looked up from reference TRBV9 and TRBJ1-1, is DSGVTQTPKHLITATGQRVTLRCSPRSGDLSVYWYQQSLDQGLQFLIQYYNGEERAKGNILERFSAQQFPDLHSELNLSSLELGDSALYFCASNEWGTGTEAFFGQGTRLTVV.

The chain uses TRBV27 and TRBJ1-5; 9 nucleotides agree with TRBD1. In germline, CDR1 is MNHEY, CDR2 SMNVEV (reference sequence). Unmatched junction bases numbered 8, after V lost 6 bases and J lost 5 bases. The CDR3 is 15 amino acids. CDR3 loop: CASSLTGGGHQPQHF. The CDR3 region has the DNA TGTGCCAGCAGCCTTACAGGGGGCGGGCATCAGCCCCAGCATTTT.

The gene calls are TRBV5-4 and TRBJ2-1; TRBD1 might be the D (5 bases). Germline values: CDR1 SGHNT, CDR2 YYREEE (reference sequence). Trimming pared 3 bases from V and 0 bases from J, leaving 13 bases between. The CDR3 loop spans 16 amino acids. The CDR3 nucleotides read TGTGCCAGCAGCTGGGGCACGGGCGGCTCCTACAATGAGCAGTTCTTC. This encodes CASSWGTGGSYNEQFF.

The rearrangement uses TRBV5-5 and TRBJ2-7, with D possibly TRBD1 on 6 matching bases. Germline-derived CDR1 and CDR2 are SGHKS and YYEKEE (reference sequence). Trimming removed 2 bases at V and 5 bases at J, with 8 bases between. The CDR3 sequence is 12 residues long. CDR3 loop: CASSFTGNEQYF. CDR3 DNA sequence: TGTGCCAGCAGCTTCACAGGGAACGAGCAGTACTTC.

J is TRBJ1-2 and V is TRBV2; D is ambiguous. The CDR3 is 14 amino acids. CDR1 is SNHLY and CDR2 is FYNNEI in the germline V gene. Between the trimmed V and J ends, which lost 3 bases and 5 bases, there was a span of 13 bases. The CDR3 DNA is TGTGCCAGCAGTGATACGGTCCGGGTGTATGGCTACACCTTC. Its protein is CASSDTVRVYGYTF.

This clone was observed once. The V and J genes are TRBV27 and TRBJ1-5; D is possibly TRBD1 (6 bases). This CDR3 comprises 14 residues. CDR1 and CDR2 from the germline V gene are MNHEY and SMNVEV (reference sequence). V dropped 5 bases and J dropped 2 bases, with 10 bases sitting between them. In nucleotides, the CDR3 is TGTGCCAGCAGTAACAGACAGGGCAATCAGCCCCAGCATTTT. It yields the protein CASSNRQGNQPQHF.

This clone was detected a few times. This chain links TRBV27 with TRBJ2-1; 11 bases map to TRBD2. Germline loops: CDR1 MNHEY, CDR2 SMNVEV (reference sequence). The CDR3 is 15 amino acids. With V trimmed by 7 bases and J by 3 bases, 5 bases remained unmatched. DNA for the CDR3: TGTGCCAGCAACCTAGCGGGAGGCCACTACAATGAGCAGTTCTTC. This encodes CASNLAGGHYNEQFF.

The CDR3 DNA is TGTGCCAGCAGTGAAGGGATGCGACTAGCGACCTACGAGCAGTACTTC. Translation: CASSEGMRLATYEQYF. This chain joins TRBV6-1 and TRBJ2-7, with 8 bases aligning to TRBD2. Looked up from germline, CDR1 is MNHNS and CDR2 is SASEGT. The CDR3 runs to 16 residues. V lost 1 base and J lost 2; bases outside the gene matches: 7.

Concerning this clone itself: The junction differs from germline at one of its ends, possibly a read error. The CDR3 region has the DNA TGTGCCAGCAGCCTAACGGGGGGGGCTCCCACCGGGGAGCTGTTTTTT. This codes for CASSLTGGAPTGELFF. The chain has TRBV7-3 and TRBJ2-2; TRBD2 aligns across 8 bases. CDR1 is SGHTA and CDR2 is FQGTGA in the germline V gene. The CDR3 totals 16 residues.